Listed below are T cell receptor beta chains from one sample, sequenced in a study of OX40 agonist ivuxolimab in advanced cancers. Profiled with immunoSEQ multiplex PCR; TCRdb holds only in-frame clones, not every one. Of tens of thousands of clones in the sample, roughly 84% were seen once. The specimen comprised CD4+ or CD8+ T cells sorted from blood, sampled in a trial of the OX40 agonist ivuxolimab. The receptors come from an adult with an advanced solid tumor such as melanoma, head and neck, liver or kidney cancer. Both conserved end residues are part of each CDR3. The D gene is left open where the match is weak. Not every row has a clone size; where given, it reads once, few, many or a size class.

clone_size: NA; d_call: TRBD2; v_call: TRBV7-6; j_call: TRBJ2-1; cdr3_aa: CASTPGLAGEISYNEQFF; cdr3_nt: TGTGCCAGCACCCCGGGACTAGCGGGGGAAATCTCCTACAATGAGCAGTTCTTC
clone_size: NA; d_call: NA; v_call: TRBV15; j_call: TRBJ2-1; cdr3_aa: CATSREKGYPYNEQFF; cdr3_nt: TGTGCCACCAGCAGGGAGAAGGGGTACCCCTACAATGAGCAGTTCTTC
clone_size: NA; d_call: TRBD1; v_call: TRBV4-3; j_call: TRBJ2-7; cdr3_aa: CASSQLHRGPYEQYF; cdr3_nt: TGCGCCAGCAGCCAACTCCACAGGGGCCCCTACGAGCAGTACTTC
clone_size: NA; d_call: NA; v_call: TRBV7-2; j_call: TRBJ1-4; cdr3_aa: CASSLARDEKLFF; cdr3_nt: TGTGCCAGCAGCTTGGCAAGGGATGAAAAACTGTTTTTT
clone_size: NA; d_call: NA; v_call: TRBV19; j_call: TRBJ1-4; cdr3_aa: CASNGAATNEKLFF; cdr3_nt: TGTGCCAGCAATGGGGCTGCAACTAATGAAAAACTGTTTTTT
clone_size: NA; d_call: NA; v_call: TRBV5-1; j_call: TRBJ1-6; cdr3_aa: CASTFSAENSPLHF; cdr3_nt: TGCGCCAGCACCTTTTCGGCGGAAAATTCACCCCTCCACTTT
clone_size: NA; d_call: NA; v_call: TRBV4-1; j_call: TRBJ2-1; cdr3_aa: CASSLRIAAYNEQFF; cdr3_nt: TGCGCCAGCAGCCTGAGGATAGCTGCCTACAATGAGCAGTTCTTC
clone_size: once; d_call: TRBD2; v_call: TRBV11-1; j_call: TRBJ2-1; cdr3_aa: CASRPLAGGYNEQFF; cdr3_nt: TGTGCCAGCAGGCCTCTAGCGGGGGGGTACAATGAGCAGTTCTTC
clone_size: few; d_call: NA; v_call: TRBV27; j_call: TRBJ2-7; cdr3_aa: CASSFNENYEQYF; cdr3_nt: TGTGCCAGCAGTTTTAACGAGAACTACGAGCAGTACTTC
clone_size: NA; d_call: TRBD1; v_call: TRBV5-1; j_call: TRBJ2-7; cdr3_aa: CASSLGDRVAYEQYF; cdr3_nt: TGCGCCAGCAGCTTGGGAGACAGGGTGGCCTACGAGCAGTACTTC
clone_size: once; d_call: NA; v_call: TRBV5-4; j_call: TRBJ1-2; cdr3_aa: CASAISYDGVGGYTF; cdr3_nt: TGTGCCAGCGCCATCTCCTACGATGGGGTGGGTGGCTACACCTTC
clone_size: NA; d_call: TRBD2; v_call: TRBV7-2; j_call: TRBJ2-3; cdr3_aa: CASSRSGTPDTQYF; cdr3_nt: TGTGCCAGCAGCCGTAGCGGGACACCAGATACGCAGTATTTT
clone_size: NA; d_call: TRBD1; v_call: TRBV2; j_call: TRBJ2-3; cdr3_aa: CATRTGEHTDTQYF; cdr3_nt: TGTGCCACCAGGACAGGGGAGCACACAGATACGCAGTATTTT
clone_size: NA; d_call: NA; v_call: TRBV9; j_call: TRBJ2-1; cdr3_aa: CASSPQGRGIEQFF; cdr3_nt: TGTGCCAGCAGCCCCCAGGGGCGGGGGATTGAGCAGTTCTTC
clone_size: few; d_call: TRBD1; v_call: TRBV5-1; j_call: TRBJ2-1; cdr3_aa: CASSPGTGPIKEQFF; cdr3_nt: TGCGCCAGCAGCCCGGGGACAGGACCCATAAAAGAGCAGTTCTTC
clone_size: NA; d_call: TRBD1; v_call: TRBV9; j_call: TRBJ1-3; cdr3_aa: CASSRIQGAGGNTIYF; cdr3_nt: TGTGCCAGCAGTCGAATTCAGGGGGCAGGGGGAAACACCATATATTTT
clone_size: NA; d_call: TRBD1; v_call: TRBV7-6; j_call: TRBJ2-1; cdr3_aa: CASSSGGRNEQFF; cdr3_nt: TGTGCCAGCAGTTCAGGGGGTCGGAATGAGCAGTTCTTC
clone_size: few; d_call: NA; v_call: TRBV18; j_call: TRBJ2-5; cdr3_aa: CASSPQQDQETQYF; cdr3_nt: TGTGCCAGCTCACCACAGCAAGACCAAGAGACCCAGTACTTC
clone_size: NA; d_call: NA; v_call: TRBV6-1; j_call: TRBJ2-6; cdr3_aa: CATGANVLTF; cdr3_nt: TGTGCCACGGGGGCCAACGTCCTGACTTTC
clone_size: once; d_call: TRBD1; v_call: TRBV6-6; j_call: TRBJ2-7; cdr3_aa: CAATGQLYYEQYF; cdr3_nt: TGTGCCGCCACGGGACAGCTCTACTACGAGCAGTACTTC
clone_size: NA; d_call: NA; v_call: TRBV5-5; j_call: TRBJ2-6; cdr3_aa: CASSSRGLGSGANVLTF; cdr3_nt: TGTGCCAGCAGCTCGCGAGGGCTGGGCTCTGGGGCCAACGTCCTGACTTTC
clone_size: NA; d_call: NA; v_call: TRBV25-1; j_call: TRBJ2-3; cdr3_aa: CASRGPKESTDTQYF; cdr3_nt: TGTGCCAGCAGGGGGCCGAAGGAGAGCACAGATACGCAGTATTTT
clone_size: few; d_call: NA; v_call: TRBV18; j_call: TRBJ2-7; cdr3_aa: CASSPGRETYEQYF; cdr3_nt: TGTGCCAGCTCACCAGGGAGAGAAACCTACGAGCAGTACTTC
clone_size: NA; d_call: NA; v_call: TRBV28; j_call: TRBJ2-2; cdr3_aa: CASSLRLFTGELFF; cdr3_nt: TGTGCCAGCAGTTTGCGACTTTTCACCGGGGAGCTGTTTTTT
clone_size: few; d_call: NA; v_call: TRBV14; j_call: TRBJ2-7; cdr3_aa: CASSPEIHYEQYF; cdr3_nt: TGTGCCAGCAGCCCCGAGATACACTACGAGCAGTACTTC
clone_size: few; d_call: NA; v_call: TRBV9; j_call: TRBJ1-6; cdr3_aa: CASSIGNSPLHF; cdr3_nt: TGTGCCAGCAGTATCGGTAATTCACCCCTCCACTTT